This record concerns one T cell receptor (beta chain) sequence. The antigen is undetermined. This specimen comes from a study of cytomegalovirus exposure and HLA in healthy donors. Study-level points and caveats: In a later analysis, at a false discovery rate of 0.05, approximately 16,000 TCR beta sequences were associated with HLA alleles. It was likely that a cluster of highly shared sequence variants was a sequencing artifact. The study designated over 150 TCR beta chains cytomegalovirus-associated. Reportedly, a later analysis found an Asian-associated ancestry cluster had fewer N-insertions than the roughly 700-donor mean.

It was with 60 Vbeta and 13 Jbeta primers that the PCR ran. Measured with immunoSEQ multiplex PCR; TCRdb has only the in-frame clones, and not every one. The repertoire holds about 130,000 clones, approximately 69% seen once, with 6.6% in the top ten. Germline CDR1 is MDHEN and CDR2 is SYDVKM. Trimming took 3 bases from V and 0 from J; bases not matched to a gene: 0. The CDR3 runs 15 residues. The sequencing sample was made of PBMCs. V usage is TRBV28 and J usage is TRBJ2-4; 9 nucleotides align to TRBD1. The origin of this receptor is a man aged 35 to 55 in good health and CMV-seropositive. This chain's CDR3 is CASSLDRGAKNIQYF. CDR3 nucleotide sequence: TGTGCCAGCAGTTTGGACAGGGGAGCCAAAAACATTCAGTACTTC.